These 17 T cell receptor beta chains share one sample of origin, sequenced in a study of cytomegalovirus exposure and HLA in healthy donors. Use of 60 Vbeta and 13 Jbeta primers characterized the PCR. Only in-frame clones appear in the TCRdb table, and some are missing; sequencing was by immunoSEQ multiplex PCR. Of about 110,000 clones listed, around 88% are singletons. The sequenced sample was PBMCs. The origin of the receptors is a man between 35 and 55 years old in good health and CMV-seronegative.

V gene TRBV7-2 combines with J gene TRBJ1-6; maybe TRBD1 (6 bases). The germline gives CDR1 SGHTA, CDR2 FQGNSA. This CDR3 spans 15 amino acids. Trimming shortened V by 5 bases and J by 7 bases, and 15 bases separated the two germline ends. In DNA, the CDR3 is TGTGCCAGCAGCCTCACTGGGACACCGAATTCACCCCTCCACTTT. Translating it yields CASSLTGTPNSPLHF.

This clone was observed a single time. The chain links TRBV27 to TRBJ2-1; 10 bases agree with TRBD2. The CDR3 has 16 amino acids. Germline V gives CDR1 MNHEY, CDR2 SMNVEV (reference sequence). Losses at the gene ends were 4 bases for V and 10 bases for J; bases not matched to a gene: 13. CDR3 in amino acids: CASSSLGVAGGREQFF. The CDR3, as DNA: TGTGCCAGCAGTTCCCTCGGGGTAGCGGGGGGACGAGAGCAGTTCTTC.

V usage is TRBV27 and J usage is TRBJ2-5; 9 bases align to TRBD2. CDR3 length: 14 residues. The V segment lost 5 bases and the J segment 4 bases; nucleotides outside the gene matches: 5. The germline V gene has CDR1 MNHEY and CDR2 SMNVEV (reference sequence). The CDR3 spells CASSTLGLAETQYF. DNA of the CDR3: TGTGCCAGCAGTACCCTGGGACTAGCAGAGACCCAGTACTTC.

The rearrangement uses TRBV6-5 and TRBJ2-7; D not resolved. V gave up 1 base and J gave up 0 bases, with 13 bases separating them. Germline V gives CDR1 MNHEY, CDR2 SVGAGI. There are 16 residues in the CDR3. CDR3 coding DNA: TGTGCCAGCAGTTACTTGCCAGATATAAGCTCCTACGAGCAGTACTTC. This gives the protein CASSYLPDISSYEQYF.

The chain is built from TRBV28 and TRBJ1-2; tentative D call: TRBD1 (5 bases). V gave up 6 bases and J gave up 4 bases, with 12 bases separating them. The CDR3 is 13 residues long. Looked up from germline, CDR1 is MDHEN and CDR2 is SYDVKM. This CDR3 reads CASSPDIIYGYTF. As DNA, the CDR3 is TGTGCCAGCAGCCCGGACATTATCTATGGCTACACCTTC.

V usage is TRBV15 and J usage is TRBJ2-2, with a weak D call TRBD1 (6 bases). CDR3 length: 15 amino acids. V dropped 7 bases and J dropped 1 base, with 13 bases sitting between them. In germline, CDR1 is LNHNV, CDR2 YYDKDF (reference sequence). The CDR3 DNA reads as TGTGCCACCAAGGGGGAACTCTGGAACACCGGGGAGCTGTTTTTT. Its protein is CATKGELWNTGELFF.

The chain employs TRBV5-4 and TRBJ2-1, with TRBD1 matching over 8 bases. The CDR3 is 15 amino acids. From germline, CDR1 is SGHNT and CDR2 YYREEE (reference sequence). V shed 4 bases and J 7 bases; nucleotides not matched to a gene: 10. CDR3 sequence reads: CASSDKRTGLNEQFF. DNA for the CDR3: TGTGCCAGCAGCGATAAGCGGACAGGGTTGAATGAGCAGTTCTTC.

The J gene is TRBJ1-1, the V gene TRBV4-3, with D maybe TRBD1 (5 bases). The ends were cut back, 1 base at V and 0 bases at J, with 9 bases in the middle. The germline gives CDR1 LGHNA, CDR2 YSLEER. This CDR3 region has 15 residues. The CDR3 DNA follows: TGCGCCAGCAGCCAAGTGGGGCAGGTGAACACTGAAGCTTTCTTT. The encoded protein is CASSQVGQVNTEAFF.

The rearrangement links TRBV11-2 to TRBJ1-2; 8 positions match TRBD1. V shed 5 bases and J 7 bases; nucleotides not matched to a gene: 9. This CDR3 is built from 14 residues. The germline V gene has CDR1 SGHAT and CDR2 FQNNGV. The chain's CDR3 is CASSALQGAGGYTF. Written as DNA, the CDR3 is TGTGCCAGCAGCGCCCTGCAGGGGGCGGGTGGCTACACCTTC.

This clone was counted between two and nine times. V is TRBV5-1 and J is TRBJ1-2, with 7 bases aligning to TRBD1. This CDR3 contains 14 residues. Germline values: CDR1 SGHRS, CDR2 YFSETQ. With V trimmed by 4 bases and J by 8 bases, 11 bases remained unmatched. The CDR3 nucleotides are TGCGCCAGCAGCCAAGGGACAGAGCTTCGGGGCTACACCTTC. This translates into CASSQGTELRGYTF.

V usage is TRBV20-1 and J usage is TRBJ2-1; no reliable D call. Trimming took 3 bases from V and 9 from J, leaving 9 bases between them. Germline lookup yields CDR1 DFQATT and CDR2 SNEGSKA (reference sequence). This CDR3 has 11 residues. The CDR3 bases are TGCAGTGCTAGTTTAAAGAGTGAGCAGTTCTTC. This codes for CSASLKSEQFF.

The V gene is TRBV5-8, the J gene TRBJ1-2, with TRBD1 as a possible D gene (5 bases). V was shortened by 0 bases and J by 7 bases, with 16 bases between the two germline ends. The CDR3 totals 15 residues. Germline V gives CDR1 SGHTS, CDR2 YDEGEE. Written as DNA, the CDR3 is TGTGCCAGCAGCTTGGGCAGGCCCATAGGGGTTGGCTACACCTTC. As protein: CASSLGRPIGVGYTF.

The rearrangement joins TRBV28 to TRBJ2-5, with TRBD1 identical over 10 bases. The CDR3 is 15 residues long. Germline V gene sequence: CDR1 MDHEN, CDR2 SYDVKM. V trimming: 3 bases; J trimming: 5 bases; junction bases outside the gene matches: 6. CDR3 protein: CASSLNRQGAETQYF. Here the CDR3 DNA reads TGTGCCAGCAGTTTGAACCGACAGGGGGCTGAGACCCAGTACTTC.

The chain has TRBV27 and TRBJ2-7; 7 bases are shared with TRBD2. Trimming cost V 5 bases and J 3 bases; bases outside gene matches: 4. Germline values: CDR1 MNHEY, CDR2 SMNVEV (reference sequence). This CDR3 comprises 13 residues. The chain's CDR3 is CASSPREDYEQYF. The CDR3 DNA sequence: TGTGCCAGCAGTCCCCGGGAGGACTACGAGCAGTACTTC.

This clone has only a few counts. This rearrangement joins TRBV5-1 to TRBJ2-5; D is possibly TRBD1 (5 bases). The CDR3 totals 15 residues. Between the trimmed V and J ends, which lost 1 base and 6 bases, there was a span of 16 bases. Germline CDR1 reads SGHRS; CDR2 reads YFSETQ. In DNA, the CDR3 is TGCGCCAGCAGCTTGTCGGCTGGGGCGGCGAAGACCCAGTACTTC. As protein: CASSLSAGAAKTQYF.

This chain connects TRBV6-5 to TRBJ2-1; tentatively, D is TRBD2 (6 bases). The CDR3 loop spans 13 amino acids. V was clipped by 2 bases and J by 8 bases, with 10 bases between them. Germline-derived CDR1 and CDR2 are MNHEY and SVGAGI. CDR3 in amino acids: CASSYDRDYEQFF. CDR3 in DNA: TGTGCCAGCAGTTACGATAGGGACTATGAGCAGTTCTTC.

For this clone: No conserved phenylalanine or tryptophan ends this CDR3, so it is likely a read error. The DNA is omitted, as the CDR3 cannot be located on it reliably, and the CDR3 follows TCRdb's listing. The chain is built from TRBV11-2 and TRBJ2-7; TRBD2, the D gene given by the table, was not confirmed from the DNA. The length of the CDR3 is 12 amino acids, counting both ends. Germline V gene sequence: CDR1 SGHAT, CDR2 FQNNGV. This chain's CDR3 is CASSLGGGLDVL.